This T cell receptor beta chain stems from a study of cytomegalovirus exposure and HLA in healthy donors. Study conclusions and caveats: Accurate prediction of most subjects' HLA-A and HLA-B alleles from TCR beta sequences was reported. Association of a missense DCLRE1C variant with TCR beta V- and J-gene trimming was reported in a later analysis.

Concerning this clone itself: Its specificity is not known.

This PCR relied on a set of 60 Vbeta primers and 13 Jbeta primers. The protocol was immunoSEQ multiplex PCR, while the TCRdb copy is restricted to in-frame clones and leaves out a portion. The table includes hundreds of thousands of clones, around 83% detected once. Sequences were obtained from PBMCs. The receptor was derived from a girl under 18 in good health and CMV-seronegative.

CDR3 region: CASSGGQGGYGYTF. The CDR3 DNA reads TGTGCCAGCTCAGGCGGACAGGGTGGCTATGGCTACACCTTC. This chain joins TRBV18 and TRBJ1-2; the match to TRBD1 covers 8 bases. CDR1 and CDR2 (germline): KGHSH, LQKENI. Unmatched junction bases numbered 6, after V lost 5 bases and J lost 4 bases. The CDR3 sequence is 14 residues long.